This is a list of T cell receptor beta chains from one sample in a study of molecular identifiers for immune sequencing clone quantification. MiXCR, applied by TCRdb to the PCR reads, yields one record per CDR3 protein. The sample lists about 97,000 distinct CDR3 sequences, 20% to 25% occurring once. The material sequenced was naive CD8+ T cells from blood, with Jurkat cell RNA spiked in. All receptors come from a human donor in good health. Some libraries in this study had Jurkat cell RNA spiked in. The CDR3 runs from the conserved cysteine through the conserved F or W. A D gene is named only where the DNA matches it firmly. Clone size is stated in some rows and not others, as once, few, many or a class when expanded.

many	TRBJ2-7	NA	TRBV27	CASSFPGSQNEQYF	TGTGCCAGCAGTTTTCCAGGGTCCCAAAACGAGCAGTACTTC
NA	TRBJ2-7	TRBD2	TRBV3-1	CASSQDRGSGNEQYF	TGTGCCAGCAGCCAAGACCGGGGGAGCGGGAACGAGCAGTACTTC
few	TRBJ1-1	NA	TRBV29-1	CSVEGSSNTEAFF	TGCAGCGTTGAAGGGTCGTCGAACACTGAAGCTTTCTTT
once	TRBJ1-1	NA	TRBV19	CASSSGTRNTEAFF	TGTGCCAGTAGTTCAGGGACAAGGAACACTGAAGCTTTCTTT
many	TRBJ1-2	NA	TRBV4-1	CASSQDAGVGYYGYTF	TGCGCCAGCAGCCAAGACGCAGGGGTAGGATACTATGGCTACACCTTC
many	TRBJ2-7	NA	TRBV7-2	CASSFGREREQYF	TGTGCCAGCAGCTTTGGCAGGGAACGGGAGCAGTACTTC
many	TRBJ1-1	NA	TRBV25-1	CASSVGQGTEAFF	TGTGCCAGCAGTGTGGGGCAGGGGACTGAAGCTTTCTTT
many	TRBJ1-1	TRBD1	TRBV11-2	CASSPKLGQGMNTEAFF	TGTGCCAGCAGCCCCAAACTCGGACAGGGCATGAACACTGAAGCTTTCTTT
many	TRBJ1-1	NA	TRBV7-9	CASSSWTVMNTEAFF	TGTGCCAGCAGCTCCTGGACGGTCATGAACACTGAAGCTTTCTTT
NA	TRBJ1-1	NA	TRBV15	CATSRETGMNTEAFF	TGTGCCACCAGCAGAGAGACAGGCATGAACACTGAAGCTTTCTTT
NA	TRBJ1-1	NA	TRBV9	CASSVAPGKNTAAFF	TGTGCCAGCAGCGTAGCCCCAGGAAAGAACACTGCAGCTTTCTTT
NA	TRBJ2-1	TRBD2	TRBV5-8	CANYLADFSYNEQFF	TGTGCCAACTATCTAGCGGACTTCTCCTACAATGAGCAGTTCTTC
many	TRBJ2-3	NA	TRBV13	CAIKEGADTQYF	TGTGCCATAAAGGAGGGAGCAGATACGCAGTATTTT
many	TRBJ1-5	NA	TRBV4-3	CASSQDQTGLQPQHF	TGCGCCAGCAGCCAAGACCAAACAGGGCTTCAGCCCCAGCATTTT
NA	TRBJ2-3	TRBD2	TRBV7-9	CASRQGLAMDTQYF	TGTGCCAGCAGACAGGGACTAGCTATGGATACGCAGTATTTT
few	TRBJ2-2	NA	TRBV27	CASSLSFGGELFF	TGTGCCAGCAGTTTATCTTTCGGCGGGGAGCTGTTTTTT
NA	TRBJ2-1	NA	TRBV20-1	CSAIAATYNEQFF	TGCAGTGCAATCGCGGCTACCTACAATGAGCAGTTCTTC
many	TRBJ2-1	NA	TRBV6-4	CASSDYGTIAPNEQFF	TGTGCCAGCAGTGACTACGGGACAATAGCTCCGAATGAGCAGTTCTTC
many	TRBJ2-7	TRBD1	TRBV7-6	CASSSTGGFDEQYF	TGTGCCAGCAGCTCGACAGGGGGGTTCGACGAGCAGTACTTC
many	TRBJ2-7	NA	TRBV5-5	CASSQPDRPLGEQYF	TGTGCCAGCAGCCAACCCGACAGGCCGTTGGGCGAGCAGTACTTC
few	TRBJ2-1	NA	TRBV19	CASSISSPAHEQFF	TGTGCCAGTAGTATATCCTCCCCGGCCCATGAGCAGTTCTTC
few	TRBJ2-7	NA	TRBV12-3/TRBV12-4	CASSSTGNPPYEQYF	TGTGCCAGCAGTTCTACAGGGAACCCCCCCTACGAGCAGTACTTC
many	TRBJ2-7	NA	TRBV20-1	CSARDYDSSYEQYF	TGCAGTGCTAGAGATTATGACAGTTCCTACGAGCAGTACTTC
NA	TRBJ2-4	NA	TRBV6-1	CASSEGYKGVVNIQYF	TGTGCCAGCAGTGAAGGTTATAAAGGGGTCGTTAACATTCAGTACTTC
many	TRBJ2-6	NA	TRBV15	CATSRAGSGANVLTF	TGTGCCACCAGCAGAGCTGGGTCAGGGGCCAACGTCCTGACTTTC
few	TRBJ1-6	NA	TRBV6-5	CASSYSMANRNSPLHF	TGTGCCAGCAGTTACTCGATGGCCAATCGGAATTCACCCCTCCACTTT
many	TRBJ2-3	NA	TRBV20-1	CSANWGRIDTQYF	TGCAGTGCTAATTGGGGGAGGATAGATACGCAGTATTTT
many	TRBJ2-7	NA	TRBV7-9	CASSLGQRTGRDYEQYF	TGTGCCAGCAGCTTAGGCCAACGGACAGGGAGGGACTACGAGCAGTACTTC
many	TRBJ2-3	NA	TRBV5-1	CASRPNAGTSTDTQYF	TGCGCCAGCAGGCCAAACGCCGGGACCAGCACAGATACGCAGTATTTT
NA	TRBJ1-1	TRBD1	TRBV27	CVSSLTGGGAEAFF	TGTGTCAGCAGCCTAACAGGGGGCGGGGCTGAAGCTTTCTTT
many	TRBJ2-1	NA	TRBV4-1	CASSQDLGTVEEQFF	TGCGCCAGCAGCCAAGATCTTGGAACGGTCGAGGAGCAGTTCTTC
many	TRBJ2-3	TRBD1	TRBV7-9	CASSPGQGGDTQYF	TGTGCCAGCAGCCCCGGACAGGGCGGAGATACGCAGTATTTT
many	TRBJ1-1	NA	TRBV27	CASSFLPGTEAFF	TGTGCCAGCAGTTTTCTTCCGGGCACTGAAGCTTTCTTT
few	TRBJ2-7	NA	TRBV4-1	CASSQGSGGLSEQYF	TGCGCCAGCAGCCAAGGATCGGGGGGCCTGAGCGAGCAGTACTTC
few	TRBJ1-2	TRBD1	TRBV20-1	CSADQTGTANGYTF	TGCAGTGCGGACCAAACGGGGACAGCTAACGGCTACACCTTC
NA	TRBJ1-1	NA	TRBV7-2	CAGSYGGTEAFF	TGTGCCGGCAGCTATGGTGGGACTGAAGCTTTCTTT
many	TRBJ1-5	NA	TRBV28	CASSTRGSRQPQHF	TGTGCCAGCAGTACCCGGGGGTCTCGGCAGCCCCAGCATTTT
NA	TRBJ2-2	TRBD1	TRBV27	CASSLGTGYTGELFF	TGTGCCAGCAGTTTAGGGACAGGGTACACCGGGGAGCTGTTTTTT
few	TRBJ1-2	TRBD1	TRBV9	CASSVGQGDYGYTF	TGTGCCAGCAGCGTGGGACAGGGGGACTATGGCTACACCTTC
NA	TRBJ2-7	TRBD2	TRBV5-4	CASSFRPSGRAAYEQYF	TGTGCCAGCAGCTTTCGGCCTAGCGGGAGGGCCGCATACGAGCAGTACTTC